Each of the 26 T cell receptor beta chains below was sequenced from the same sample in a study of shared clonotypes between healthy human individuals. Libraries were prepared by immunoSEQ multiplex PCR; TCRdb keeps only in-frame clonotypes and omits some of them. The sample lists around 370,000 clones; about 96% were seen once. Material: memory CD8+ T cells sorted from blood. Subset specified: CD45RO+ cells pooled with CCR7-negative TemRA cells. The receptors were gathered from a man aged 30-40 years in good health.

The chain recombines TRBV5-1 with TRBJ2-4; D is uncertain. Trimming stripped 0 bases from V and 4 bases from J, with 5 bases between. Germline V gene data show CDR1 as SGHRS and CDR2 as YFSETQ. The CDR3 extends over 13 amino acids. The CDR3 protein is CASSLGQKNIQYF. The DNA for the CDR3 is TGCGCCAGCAGCTTGGGGCAAAAAAACATTCAGTACTTC.

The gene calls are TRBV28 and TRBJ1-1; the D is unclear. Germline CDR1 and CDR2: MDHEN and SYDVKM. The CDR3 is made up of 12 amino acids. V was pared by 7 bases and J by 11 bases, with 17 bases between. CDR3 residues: CASNIPLFPAFF. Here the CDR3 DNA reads TGTGCCAGCAACATTCCCCTTTTCCCGGCTTTCTTT.

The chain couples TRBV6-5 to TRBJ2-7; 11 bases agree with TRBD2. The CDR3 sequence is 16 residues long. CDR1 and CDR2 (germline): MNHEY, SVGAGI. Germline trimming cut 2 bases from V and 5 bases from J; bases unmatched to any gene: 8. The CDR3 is CASSYRTLAGVHEQYF. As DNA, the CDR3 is TGTGCCAGCAGTTACCGCACACTAGCGGGAGTCCACGAGCAGTACTTC.

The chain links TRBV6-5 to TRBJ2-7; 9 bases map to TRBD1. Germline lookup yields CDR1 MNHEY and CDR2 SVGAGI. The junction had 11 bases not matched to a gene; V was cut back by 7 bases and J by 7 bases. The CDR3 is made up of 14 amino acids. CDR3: CASTPQGATGEQYF. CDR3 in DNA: TGTGCCAGCACCCCACAGGGGGCTACGGGGGAGCAGTACTTC.

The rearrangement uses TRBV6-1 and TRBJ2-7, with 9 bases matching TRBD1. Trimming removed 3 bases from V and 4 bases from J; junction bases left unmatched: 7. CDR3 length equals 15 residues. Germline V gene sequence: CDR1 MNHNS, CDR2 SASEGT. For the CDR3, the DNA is TGTGCCAGCAGTGAGTATGGGACAGGGAGGTACGAGCAGTACTTC. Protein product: CASSEYGTGRYEQYF.

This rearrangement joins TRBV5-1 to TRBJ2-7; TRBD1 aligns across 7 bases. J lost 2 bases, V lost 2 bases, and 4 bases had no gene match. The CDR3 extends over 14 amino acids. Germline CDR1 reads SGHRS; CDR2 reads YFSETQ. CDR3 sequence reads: CASSFTGATYEQYF. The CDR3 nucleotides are TGCGCCAGCAGCTTTACAGGGGCGACCTACGAGCAGTACTTC.

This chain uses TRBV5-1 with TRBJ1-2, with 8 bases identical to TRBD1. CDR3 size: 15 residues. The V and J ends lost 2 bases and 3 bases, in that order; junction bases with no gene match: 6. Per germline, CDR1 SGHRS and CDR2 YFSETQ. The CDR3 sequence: CASSFYRGNYYGYTF. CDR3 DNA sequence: TGCGCCAGCAGCTTTTACAGGGGGAACTACTATGGCTACACCTTC.

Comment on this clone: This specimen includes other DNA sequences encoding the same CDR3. The CDR3: CASSLGRNYGYTF. The CDR3 DNA is TGTGCCAGCAGCTTAGGGCGTAACTATGGCTACACCTTC. The V call is TRBV11-2, the J call TRBJ1-2; D remains ambiguous. This CDR3 has 13 residues. Per the germline V gene, CDR1 is SGHAT and CDR2 is FQNNGV. V lost 1 base and J 1 base, leaving 4 bases between the germline ends.

In DNA, the CDR3 is TGTGCCAGCAGCTTGGACTTCACAGATACGCAGTATTTT. Translated: CASSLDFTDTQYF. The chain uses TRBV5-4 and TRBJ2-3; D is uncertain. Trimming cost V 0 bases and J 2 bases, with 4 bases left between them. The CDR3 totals 13 residues. Germline V gene lookup returns CDR1 SGHNT and CDR2 YYREEE (reference sequence).

Written as DNA, the CDR3 is TGTGCCAGCAGCCCCGCGACTAGCGGCACAGATACGCAGTATTTT. Protein sequence: CASSPATSGTDTQYF. The chain joins TRBV7-9 to TRBJ2-3, with 8 bases matching TRBD2. J gave up 1 base and V 5 bases, and 5 bases lay outside the gene matches. From germline, CDR1 is SEHNR and CDR2 FQNEAQ (reference sequence). The CDR3 loop spans 15 amino acids. Drawing the rest from reference TRBV7-9 and TRBJ2-3, the complete variable domain is DTGVSQNPRHKITKRGQNVTFRCDPISEHNRLYWYRQTLGQGPEFLTYFQNEAQLEKSRLLSDRFSAERPKGSFSTLEIQRTEQGDSAMYLCASSPATSGTDTQYFGPGTRLTVL.

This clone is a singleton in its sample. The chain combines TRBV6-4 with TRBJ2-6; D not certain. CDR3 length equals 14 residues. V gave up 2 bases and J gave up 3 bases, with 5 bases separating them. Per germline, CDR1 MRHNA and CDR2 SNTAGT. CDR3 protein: CASSDRVGANVLTF. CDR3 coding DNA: TGTGCCAGCAGTGACAGGGTTGGGGCCAACGTCCTGACTTTC.

CDR3 sequence reads: CASSYTGFEETQYF. In DNA form, the CDR3 reads TGTGCCAGCAGTTACACGGGATTTGAGGAGACCCAGTACTTC. V gene TRBV6-6 combines with J gene TRBJ2-5; D possibly corresponds to TRBD2 (5 bases). The CDR3 spans 14 residues. The V gene lost 2 bases and the J gene lost 5 bases, with 12 bases spanning the gap. Looked up from germline, CDR1 is MNHNY and CDR2 is SVGAGI (reference sequence).

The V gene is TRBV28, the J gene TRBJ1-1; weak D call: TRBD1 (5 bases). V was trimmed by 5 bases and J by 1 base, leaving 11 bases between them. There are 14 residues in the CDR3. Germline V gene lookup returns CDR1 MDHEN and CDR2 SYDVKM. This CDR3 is CASSPGTANTEAFF. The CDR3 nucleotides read TGTGCCAGCAGTCCCGGGACCGCGAACACTGAAGCTTTCTTT.

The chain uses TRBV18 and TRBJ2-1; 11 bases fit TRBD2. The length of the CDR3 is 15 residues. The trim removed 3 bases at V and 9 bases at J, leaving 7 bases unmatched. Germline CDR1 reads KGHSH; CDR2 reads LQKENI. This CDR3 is CASSPSSGRIAEQFF. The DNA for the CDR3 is TGTGCCAGCTCACCCTCTAGCGGGAGGATCGCTGAGCAGTTCTTC.

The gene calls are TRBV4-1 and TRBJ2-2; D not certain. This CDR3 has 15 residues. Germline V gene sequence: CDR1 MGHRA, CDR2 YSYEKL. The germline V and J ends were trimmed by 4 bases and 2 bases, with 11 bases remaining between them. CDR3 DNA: TGCGCCAGCAGCCTATACTCTTACAACACCGGGGAGCTGTTTTTT. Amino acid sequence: CASSLYSYNTGELFF.

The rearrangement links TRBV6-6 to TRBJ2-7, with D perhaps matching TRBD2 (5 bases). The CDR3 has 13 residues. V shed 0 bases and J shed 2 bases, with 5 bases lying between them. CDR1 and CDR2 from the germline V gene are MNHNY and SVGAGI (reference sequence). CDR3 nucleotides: TGTGCCAGCAGTTACTCGAGGGCCTACGAGCAGTACTTC. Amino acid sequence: CASSYSRAYEQYF.

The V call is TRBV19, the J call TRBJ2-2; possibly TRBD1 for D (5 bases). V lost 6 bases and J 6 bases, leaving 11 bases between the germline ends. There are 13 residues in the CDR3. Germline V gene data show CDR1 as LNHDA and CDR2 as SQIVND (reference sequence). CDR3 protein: CASRKGFAGELFF. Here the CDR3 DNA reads TGTGCCAGTAGAAAGGGGTTCGCCGGGGAGCTGTTTTTT.

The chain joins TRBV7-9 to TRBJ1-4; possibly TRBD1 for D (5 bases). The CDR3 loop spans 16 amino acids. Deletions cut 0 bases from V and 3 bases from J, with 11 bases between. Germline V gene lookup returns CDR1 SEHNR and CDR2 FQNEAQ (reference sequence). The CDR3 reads CASSLAFWGSNEKLFF. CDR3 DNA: TGTGCCAGCAGCTTAGCGTTCTGGGGGTCTAATGAAAAACTGTTTTTT.

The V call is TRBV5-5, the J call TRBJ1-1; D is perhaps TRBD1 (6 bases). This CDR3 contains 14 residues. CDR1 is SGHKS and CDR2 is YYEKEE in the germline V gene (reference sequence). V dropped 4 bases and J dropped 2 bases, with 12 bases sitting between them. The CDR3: CASSTRTDNTEAFF. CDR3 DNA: TGTGCCAGCAGCACCCGGACAGACAACACTGAAGCTTTCTTT.

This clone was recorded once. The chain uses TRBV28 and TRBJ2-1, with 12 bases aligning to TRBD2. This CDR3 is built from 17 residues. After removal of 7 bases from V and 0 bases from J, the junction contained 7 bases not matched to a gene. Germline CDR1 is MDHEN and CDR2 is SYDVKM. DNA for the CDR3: TGTGCCAGCACCGAGACTAGCGGGAGTTTCTCCTACAATGAGCAGTTCTTC. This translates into CASTETSGSFSYNEQFF.

CDR3: CASRWDTNEQFF. CDR3 nucleotides: TGTGCCAGCAGGTGGGACACCAATGAGCAGTTCTTC. This sequence joins TRBV5-4 and TRBJ2-1, with D possibly TRBD1 on 6 matching bases. The CDR3 consists of 12 residues. The V end lost 5 bases, the J end lost 6 bases, and 9 bases lay between the germline ends. Germline-derived CDR1 and CDR2 are SGHNT and YYREEE (reference sequence).

The CDR3 region has the DNA TGTGCCAGCAGCCAAGAGTCCGGTCACAATGAGCAGTTCTTC. Translation gives CASSQESGHNEQFF. The chain uses TRBV4-2 and TRBJ2-1; D gene unclear. The germline V and J ends were trimmed by 0 bases and 5 bases, with 8 bases remaining between them. The germline CDR1 and CDR2 sequences are LGHNA and YNFKEQ. The CDR3 totals 14 residues.

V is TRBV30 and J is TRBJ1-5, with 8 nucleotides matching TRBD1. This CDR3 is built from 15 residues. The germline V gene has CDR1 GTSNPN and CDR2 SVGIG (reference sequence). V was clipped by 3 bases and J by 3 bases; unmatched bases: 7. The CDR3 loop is CAWRGAGGLNQPQHF. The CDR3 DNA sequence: TGTGCCTGGAGAGGGGCAGGGGGCCTCAATCAGCCCCAGCATTTT.

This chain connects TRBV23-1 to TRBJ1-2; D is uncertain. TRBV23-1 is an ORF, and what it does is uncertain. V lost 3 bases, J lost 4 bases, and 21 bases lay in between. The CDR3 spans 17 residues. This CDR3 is CASSHVRSPTYSYGYTF. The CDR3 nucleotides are TGCGCCAGCAGTCACGTCAGGAGCCCGACTTACTCCTATGGCTACACCTTC.

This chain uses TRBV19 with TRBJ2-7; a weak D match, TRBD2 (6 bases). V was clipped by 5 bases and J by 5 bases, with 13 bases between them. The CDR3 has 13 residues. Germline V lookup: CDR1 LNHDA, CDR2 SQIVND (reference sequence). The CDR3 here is CASSWGGGNEQYF. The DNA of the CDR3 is TGTGCCAGTAGTTGGGGAGGAGGGAACGAGCAGTACTTC.

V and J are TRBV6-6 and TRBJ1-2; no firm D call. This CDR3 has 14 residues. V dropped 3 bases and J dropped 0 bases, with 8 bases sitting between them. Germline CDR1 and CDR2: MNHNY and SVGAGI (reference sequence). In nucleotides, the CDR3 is TGTGCCAGCAGTTATTTGGGTACTAACTATGGCTACACCTTC. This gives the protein CASSYLGTNYGYTF.